A selection of T cell receptor beta chains follows, all from one sample in a study of blood T cell repertoires in COVID-19. Assay used: immunoSEQ multiplex PCR; TCRdb lists only in-frame clones, some missing. The table has 150,000 or so clones, around 90% seen once. The sample was peripheral blood. Every receptor here comes from a man between 60 and 75 years old with active or convalescent COVID-19. The CDR3 runs from the conserved cysteine through the conserved F or W. The order of the fields is V gene, D gene, clone size, J gene, CDR3 protein, CDR3 DNA. The D gene is left open where the match is weak. Expanded clones get a size class; other rows say once, few or many, or leave the size out.

TRBV20-1,NA,NA,TRBJ1-1,CSASSPGDTEAFF,TGCAGTGCTAGTTCCCCAGGGGATACTGAAGCTTTCTTT
TRBV15,NA,NA,TRBJ1-1,CATSRDRGSTEAFF,TGTGCCACCAGCAGAGATCGGGGGAGCACTGAAGCTTTCTTT
TRBV6-5,NA,NA,TRBJ1-1,CASRPQVNTEAFF,TGTGCCAGCAGGCCCCAGGTGAACACTGAAGCTTTCTTT
TRBV2,NA,NA,TRBJ1-3,CASSVPSSGNTIYF,TGTGCCAGCAGTGTCCCGAGCTCTGGAAACACCATATATTTT
TRBV18,TRBD1,NA,TRBJ2-1,CASSVDRVSNEQFF,TGTGCCAGCTCAGTTGACAGGGTTAGCAATGAGCAGTTCTTC
TRBV27,TRBD1,NA,TRBJ2-1,CASSLWGTGPSYNEQFF,TGTGCCAGCAGTTTATGGGGGACAGGGCCATCCTACAATGAGCAGTTCTTC
TRBV29-1,NA,NA,TRBJ1-1,CSVITVNTEAFF,TGCAGCGTGATAACGGTGAACACTGAAGCTTTCTTT
TRBV21-1,NA,once,TRBJ2-2,CASSKSWLVGGDTGELFF,TGTGCCAGCAGCAAATCATGGCTAGTGGGGGGTGACACCGGGGAGCTGTTTTTT
TRBV4-2,TRBD2,NA,TRBJ2-7,CASSQDVTSANSYEQYF,TGTGCCAGCAGCCAAGACGTGACTAGCGCGAACTCCTACGAGCAGTACTTC
TRBV11-2,NA,NA,TRBJ1-1,CASSLAGTHLRAFF,TGTGCCAGCAGCTTAGCTGGGACACACCTGAGAGCTTTCTTT
TRBV7-8,TRBD1,once,TRBJ1-5,CASSPRTGTGINQPQHF,TGTGCCAGCAGCCCCAGGACCGGGACAGGGATCAATCAGCCCCAGCATTTT
TRBV10-1,NA,once,TRBJ2-3,CASRATSRGSDTQYF,TGCGCCAGCAGGGCCACTAGCCGAGGGTCAGATACGCAGTATTTT
TRBV19,TRBD1,NA,TRBJ2-7,CASSIGAGQGSYEQYF,TGTGCCAGTAGTATAGGGGCGGGACAGGGTTCCTACGAGCAGTACTTC
TRBV10-2,NA,NA,TRBJ1-3,CASRDFMNTIYF,TGCGCCAGCAGGGACTTTATGAACACCATATATTTT
TRBV7-9,NA,NA,TRBJ2-7,CASSLVQGPGYEQYF,TGTGCCAGCAGCTTAGTCCAGGGGCCCGGCTACGAGCAGTACTTC
TRBV7-2,TRBD2,few,TRBJ2-5,CASSPASSGQETQYF,TGTGCCAGCAGCCCCGCCTCTAGCGGCCAAGAGACCCAGTACTTC
TRBV11-2,NA,NA,TRBJ2-7,CASRIRGREQYF,TGTGCCAGCAGGATCAGGGGTCGCGAGCAGTACTTC
TRBV19,NA,NA,TRBJ2-7,CASSVPGRHYEQYF,TGTGCCAGTAGTGTCCCCGGGAGACACTACGAGCAGTACTTC
TRBV9,TRBD1,NA,TRBJ1-1,CASSGQGALGTEAFF,TGTGCCAGCAGCGGACAGGGGGCGCTCGGGACTGAAGCTTTCTTT
TRBV10-1,NA,NA,TRBJ2-5,CASSGTAQETQYF,TGCGCCAGCAGTGGGACAGCCCAAGAGACCCAGTACTTC
TRBV27,TRBD1,NA,TRBJ1-2,CASSSGQVGNYGYTF,TGTGCCAGCAGTTCGGGACAGGTTGGGAACTATGGCTACACCTTC
TRBV9,TRBD1,NA,TRBJ1-1,CASSPRQGEKTEAFF,TGTGCCAGCAGCCCCAGACAGGGGGAGAAGACTGAAGCTTTCTTT
TRBV27,TRBD1,NA,TRBJ1-1,CASSLRQGLTEAFF,TGTGCCAGCAGTTTGCGACAGGGCCTCACTGAAGCTTTCTTT
TRBV3-1/TRBV3-2,NA,NA,TRBJ2-2,CASSQVPGLDGELFF,TGTGCCAGCAGCCAAGTTCCGGGGTTGGACGGGGAGCTGTTTTTT
TRBV5-1,NA,NA,TRBJ2-1,CASSLEAGNNEQFF,TGCGCCAGCAGCTTGGAGGCAGGGAACAATGAGCAGTTCTTC
TRBV6-5,NA,NA,TRBJ2-7,CASSPSGVPSYEQYF,TGTGCCAGCAGCCCATCAGGGGTTCCCTCCTACGAGCAGTACTTC
TRBV18,NA,NA,TRBJ2-5,CASSPFSQGEETQYF,TGTGCCAGCTCACCCTTTAGCCAGGGTGAAGAGACCCAGTACTTC
TRBV5-1,NA,few,TRBJ1-1,CASSSGQTEAFF,TGCGCCAGCAGCTCCGGACAGACTGAAGCTTTCTTT
TRBV5-1,TRBD1,NA,TRBJ2-1,CASSLTRQGSSFRRYNEQFF,TGCGCCAGCAGCTTGACCCGACAGGGGTCCTCGTTCAGGCGCTACAATGAGCAGTTCTTC
TRBV4-2,NA,NA,TRBJ2-7,CASSQGLVVSEQYF,TGTGCCAGCAGCCAAGGTCTAGTAGTTTCGGAGCAGTACTTC
TRBV4-1,NA,NA,TRBJ1-6,CASSQVPGTSSYNSPLHF,TGCGCCAGCAGCCAAGTCCCGGGTACCAGCTCCTATAATTCACCCCTCCACTTT